This T cell receptor beta chain was retrieved from a study of OX40 agonist ivuxolimab in advanced cancers. Study-wide background: Patients in dose escalation had liver, melanoma, kidney or head and neck cancers. Those enrolled were 80% to 85% male, with a mean age of 60 years and ages from roughly 20 to 85. Partial responses occurred in three patients (one hepatocellular carcinoma, two cutaneous melanoma).

Trimming removed 2 bases from V and 5 bases from J, with 9 bases in between. Germline V lookup: CDR1 MGHRA, CDR2 YSYEKL. This CDR3 has 14 amino acids. The method was immunoSEQ multiplex PCR; TCRdb's version includes in-frame clones alone and lacks a portion of them. The repertoire holds around 21,000 clones, with around 82% as singletons. The rearrangement links TRBV4-1 to TRBJ2-2; D is uncertain. Sequenced here: CD4+ or CD8+ T cells sorted from blood, sampled in a trial of the OX40 agonist ivuxolimab. This clonotype was sampled from an adult with an advanced solid tumor such as melanoma, head and neck, liver or kidney cancer. In DNA, the CDR3 is TGCGCCAGCAGCCAACTGAAGAAAACCGGGGAGCTGTTTTTT. This encodes CASSQLKKTGELFF.